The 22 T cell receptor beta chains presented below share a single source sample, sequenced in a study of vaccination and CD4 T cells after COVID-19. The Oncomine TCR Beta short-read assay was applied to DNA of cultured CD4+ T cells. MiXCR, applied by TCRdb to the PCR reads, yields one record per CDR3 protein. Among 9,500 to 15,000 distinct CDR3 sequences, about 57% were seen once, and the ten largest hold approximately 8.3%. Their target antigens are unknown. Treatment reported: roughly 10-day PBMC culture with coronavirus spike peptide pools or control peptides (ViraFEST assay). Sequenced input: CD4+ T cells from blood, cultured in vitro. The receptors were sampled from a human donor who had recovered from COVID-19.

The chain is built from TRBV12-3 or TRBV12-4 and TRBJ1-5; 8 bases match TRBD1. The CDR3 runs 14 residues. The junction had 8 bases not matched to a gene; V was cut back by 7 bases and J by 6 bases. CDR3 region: CASNGQGLGQPQHF. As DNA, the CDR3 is TGTGCCAGCAATGGACAGGGTTTGGGTCAGCCCCAGCATTTT.

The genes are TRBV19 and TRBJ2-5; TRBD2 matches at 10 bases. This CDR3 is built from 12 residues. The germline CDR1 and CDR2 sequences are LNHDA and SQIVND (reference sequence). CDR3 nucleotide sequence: TGTGCGGTTGGACTAGCGGAAGAGACCCAGTACTTC. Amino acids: CAVGLAEETQYF.

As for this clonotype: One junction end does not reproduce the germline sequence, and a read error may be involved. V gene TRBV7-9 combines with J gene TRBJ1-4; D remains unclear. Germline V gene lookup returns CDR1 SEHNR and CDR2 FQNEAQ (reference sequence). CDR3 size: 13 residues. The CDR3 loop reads CASSLSTNEKLLF. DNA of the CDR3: TGTGCCAGCAGCCTTTCAACTAATGAAAAACTGCTTTTT.

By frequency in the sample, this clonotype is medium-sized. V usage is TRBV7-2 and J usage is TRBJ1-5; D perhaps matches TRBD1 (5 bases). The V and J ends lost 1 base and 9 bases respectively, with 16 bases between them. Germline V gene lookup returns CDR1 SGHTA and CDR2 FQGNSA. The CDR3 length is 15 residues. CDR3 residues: CASSLGLLGRGPQHF. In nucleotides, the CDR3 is TGTGCCAGCAGCTTAGGGCTATTGGGGCGGGGGCCCCAGCATTTT.

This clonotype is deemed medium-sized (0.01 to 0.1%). As DNA, the CDR3 is TGCAGTGCTAGTAGGGGCGGGGGGGTGGATACGCAGTATTTT. Protein product: CSASRGGGVDTQYF. The chain is built from TRBV20-1 and TRBJ2-3, with 9 bases identical to TRBD2. This CDR3 has 14 residues. V was clipped by 3 bases and J by 6 bases; unmatched bases: 7. CDR1 and CDR2 (germline): DFQATT, SNEGSKA (reference sequence).

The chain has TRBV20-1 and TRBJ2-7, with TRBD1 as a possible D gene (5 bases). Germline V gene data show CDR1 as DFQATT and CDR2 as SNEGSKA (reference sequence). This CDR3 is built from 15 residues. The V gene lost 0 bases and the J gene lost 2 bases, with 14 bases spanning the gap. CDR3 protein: CSARDGAEITYEQYF. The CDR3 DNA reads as TGCAGTGCTAGAGATGGGGCAGAGATTACCTACGAGCAGTACTTC.

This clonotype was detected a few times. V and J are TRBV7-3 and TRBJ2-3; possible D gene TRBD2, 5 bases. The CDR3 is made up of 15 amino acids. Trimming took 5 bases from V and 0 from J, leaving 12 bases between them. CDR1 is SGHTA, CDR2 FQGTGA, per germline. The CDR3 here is CASSVRPGSTDTQYF. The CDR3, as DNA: TGTGCCAGCAGCGTCAGACCGGGGAGCACAGATACGCAGTATTTT.

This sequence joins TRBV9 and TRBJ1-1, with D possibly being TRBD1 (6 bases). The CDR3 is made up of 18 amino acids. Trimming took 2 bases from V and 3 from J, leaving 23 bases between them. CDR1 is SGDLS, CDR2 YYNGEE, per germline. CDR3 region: CASSVDLGATGRDTEAFF. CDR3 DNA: TGTGCCAGCAGCGTGGACCTCGGGGCTACAGGGAGGGACACTGAAGCTTTCTTT.

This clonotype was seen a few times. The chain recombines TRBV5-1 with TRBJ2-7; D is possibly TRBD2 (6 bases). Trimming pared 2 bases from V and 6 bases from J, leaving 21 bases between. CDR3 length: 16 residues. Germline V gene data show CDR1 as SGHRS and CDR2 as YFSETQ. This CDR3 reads CASSFWVGSDVGEQYF. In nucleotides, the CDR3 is TGCGCCAGCAGCTTTTGGGTCGGGAGCGATGTCGGCGAGCAGTACTTC. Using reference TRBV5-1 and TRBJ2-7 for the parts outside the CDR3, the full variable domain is KAGVTQTPRYLIKTRGQQVTLSCSPISGHRSVSWYQQTPGQGLQFLFEYFSETQRNKGNFPGRFSGRQFSNSRSEMNVSTLELGDSALYLCASSFWVGSDVGEQYFGPGTRLTVT.

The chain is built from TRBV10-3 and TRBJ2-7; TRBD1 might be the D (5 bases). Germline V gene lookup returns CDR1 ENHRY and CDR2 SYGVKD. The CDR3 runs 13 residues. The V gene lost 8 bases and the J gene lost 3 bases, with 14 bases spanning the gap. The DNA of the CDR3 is TGTGCCATCGGTCACAGTAGGGGCTACGAGCAGTACTTC. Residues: CAIGHSRGYEQYF.

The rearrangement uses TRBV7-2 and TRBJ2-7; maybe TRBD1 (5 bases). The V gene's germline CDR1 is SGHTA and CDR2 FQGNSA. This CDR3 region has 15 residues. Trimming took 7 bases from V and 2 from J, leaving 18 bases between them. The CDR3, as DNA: TGTGCCAGCATCGAATCCCAGGGTATCGCCTACGAGCAGTACTTC. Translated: CASIESQGIAYEQYF.

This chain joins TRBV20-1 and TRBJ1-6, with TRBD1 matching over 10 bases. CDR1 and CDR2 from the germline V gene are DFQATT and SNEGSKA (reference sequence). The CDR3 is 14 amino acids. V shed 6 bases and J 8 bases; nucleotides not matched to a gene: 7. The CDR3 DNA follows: TGCAGTGCGACCGCCGGGACAGGGGATTCACCCCTCCACTTT. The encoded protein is CSATAGTGDSPLHF.

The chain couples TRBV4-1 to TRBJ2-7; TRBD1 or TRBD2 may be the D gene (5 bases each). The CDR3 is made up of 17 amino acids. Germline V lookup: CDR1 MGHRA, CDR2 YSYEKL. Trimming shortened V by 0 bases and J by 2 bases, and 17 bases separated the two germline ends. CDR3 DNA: TGCGCCAGCAGCCAAGATGGGACCAGACCACGAACCTACGAGCAGTACTTC. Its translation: CASSQDGTRPRTYEQYF.

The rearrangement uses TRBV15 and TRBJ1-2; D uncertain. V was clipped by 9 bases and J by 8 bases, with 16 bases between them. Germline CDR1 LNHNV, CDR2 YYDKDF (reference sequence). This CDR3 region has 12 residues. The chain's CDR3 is CATSTSQKGYTF. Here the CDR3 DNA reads TGTGCCACTTCCACGTCACAGAAGGGCTACACCTTC.

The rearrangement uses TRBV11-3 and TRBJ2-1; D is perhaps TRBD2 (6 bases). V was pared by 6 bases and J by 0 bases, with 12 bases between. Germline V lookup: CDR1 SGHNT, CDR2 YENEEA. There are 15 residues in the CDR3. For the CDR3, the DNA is TGTGCCAGCAGGTCAGGGAGGAACTCCTACAATGAGCAGTTCTTC. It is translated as CASRSGRNSYNEQFF.

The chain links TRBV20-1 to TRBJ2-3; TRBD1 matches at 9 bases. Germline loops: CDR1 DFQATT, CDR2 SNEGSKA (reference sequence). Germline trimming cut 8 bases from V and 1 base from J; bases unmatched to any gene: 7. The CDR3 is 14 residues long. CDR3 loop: CSHRGRFGTDTQYF. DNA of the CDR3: TGCAGTCACAGGGGGCGCTTTGGCACAGATACGCAGTATTTT.

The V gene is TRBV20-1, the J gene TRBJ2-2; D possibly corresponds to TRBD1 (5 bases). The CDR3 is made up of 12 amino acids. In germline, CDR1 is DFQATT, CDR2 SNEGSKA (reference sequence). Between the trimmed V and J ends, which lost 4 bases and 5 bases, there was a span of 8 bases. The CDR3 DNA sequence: TGCAGTGCTATCAAGGGGACCGGGGAGCTGTTTTTT. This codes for CSAIKGTGELFF.

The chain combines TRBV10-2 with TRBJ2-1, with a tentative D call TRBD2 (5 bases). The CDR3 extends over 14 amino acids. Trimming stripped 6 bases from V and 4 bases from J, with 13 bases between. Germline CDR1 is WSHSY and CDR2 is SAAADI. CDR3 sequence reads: CASRFPSPYNEQFF. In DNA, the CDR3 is TGCGCCAGCAGGTTCCCTAGCCCGTACAATGAGCAGTTCTTC.

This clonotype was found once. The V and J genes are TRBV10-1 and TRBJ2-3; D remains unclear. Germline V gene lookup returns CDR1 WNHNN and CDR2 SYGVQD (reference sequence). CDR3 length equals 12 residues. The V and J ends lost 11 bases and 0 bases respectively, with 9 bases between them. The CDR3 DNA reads TGCGCCTCGGGTCAGAGCACAGATACGCAGTATTTT. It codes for CASGQSTDTQYF.

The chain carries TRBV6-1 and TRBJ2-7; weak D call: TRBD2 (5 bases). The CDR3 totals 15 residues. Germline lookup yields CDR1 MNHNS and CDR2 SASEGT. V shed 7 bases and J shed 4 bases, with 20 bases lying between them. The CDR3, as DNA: TGTGCCAGCAAAGTGGGAGAGGGTCGAACTTACGAGCAGTACTTC. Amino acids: CASKVGEGRTYEQYF.

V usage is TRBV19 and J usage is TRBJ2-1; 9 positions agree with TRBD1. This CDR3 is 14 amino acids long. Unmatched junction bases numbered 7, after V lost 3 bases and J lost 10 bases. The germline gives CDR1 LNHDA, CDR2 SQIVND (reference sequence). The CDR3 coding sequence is TGTGCCAGTAGTATGGGGGACAGGGCAAGCGAGCAGTTCTTC. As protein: CASSMGDRASEQFF.

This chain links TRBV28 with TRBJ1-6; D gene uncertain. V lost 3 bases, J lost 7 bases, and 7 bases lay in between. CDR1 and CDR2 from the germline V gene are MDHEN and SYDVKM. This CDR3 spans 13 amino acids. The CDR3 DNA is TGTGCCAGCAGTTTGGAGGGCAATTCACCCCTCCACTTT. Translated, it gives CASSLEGNSPLHF.